This T cell receptor (beta chain) was retrieved from a study of cytotoxic CD8 clonotypes in ibrutinib-treated CLL. Study observations and caveats: At progression, clonality fell back toward baseline after rising at ibrutinib response.

The table came from immunoSEQ multiplex PCR; TCRdb's copy has only in-frame clones and leaves some out. The sample consists of around 150,000 clones, roughly 88% of them appearing once. For this clone: Antigen: not known.

The CDR3 runs to 16 residues. The V end was cut by 0 bases, the J end by 8 bases, with 17 bases between. The germline V gene has CDR1 LGHNA and CDR2 YNFKEQ. The TCR sequence derives from a human donor with chronic lymphocytic leukemia. V usage is TRBV4-2 and J usage is TRBJ2-1, with a weak D call TRBD2 (6 bases). Sequences were derived from PBMCs, sampled at disease progression, from a patient treated with ibrutinib. The CDR3 loop reads CASSQDQRLGGDEQFF. The CDR3 DNA reads as TGTGCCAGCAGCCAAGACCAGCGACTAGGAGGCGATGAGCAGTTCTTC.